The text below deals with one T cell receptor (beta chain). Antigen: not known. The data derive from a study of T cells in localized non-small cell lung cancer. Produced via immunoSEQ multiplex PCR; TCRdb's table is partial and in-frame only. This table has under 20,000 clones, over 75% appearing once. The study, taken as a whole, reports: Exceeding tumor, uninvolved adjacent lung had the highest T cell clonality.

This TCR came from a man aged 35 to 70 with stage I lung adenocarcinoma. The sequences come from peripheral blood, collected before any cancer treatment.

The CDR3 DNA is TGTGCCAGTAGTTCCCTTAGCGGAGGGGATGAAAAACTGTTTTTT. This translates into CASSSLSGGDEKLFF. The rearrangement links TRBV19 to TRBJ1-4, with D maybe TRBD1 (5 bases). Germline V gene lookup returns CDR1 LNHDA and CDR2 SQIVND (reference sequence). The CDR3 has 15 amino acids. The V end was cut by 5 bases, the J end by 6 bases, with 16 bases between.